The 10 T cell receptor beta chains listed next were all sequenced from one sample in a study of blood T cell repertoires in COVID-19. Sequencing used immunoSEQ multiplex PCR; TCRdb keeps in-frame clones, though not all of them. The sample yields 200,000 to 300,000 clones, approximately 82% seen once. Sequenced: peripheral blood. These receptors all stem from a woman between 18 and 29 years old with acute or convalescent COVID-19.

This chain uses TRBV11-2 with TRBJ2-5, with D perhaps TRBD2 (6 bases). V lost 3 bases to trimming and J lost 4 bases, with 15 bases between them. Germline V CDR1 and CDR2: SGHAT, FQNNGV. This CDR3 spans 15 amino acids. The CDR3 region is CASSFRSGDGETQYF. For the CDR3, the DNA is TGTGCCAGCAGCTTTAGGTCGGGGGACGGAGAGACCCAGTACTTC.

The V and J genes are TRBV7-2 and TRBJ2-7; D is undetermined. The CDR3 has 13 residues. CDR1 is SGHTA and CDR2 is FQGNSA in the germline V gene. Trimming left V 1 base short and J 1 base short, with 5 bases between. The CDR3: CASSLVDSYEQYF. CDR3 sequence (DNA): TGTGCCAGCAGCTTAGTAGATTCCTACGAGCAGTACTTC.

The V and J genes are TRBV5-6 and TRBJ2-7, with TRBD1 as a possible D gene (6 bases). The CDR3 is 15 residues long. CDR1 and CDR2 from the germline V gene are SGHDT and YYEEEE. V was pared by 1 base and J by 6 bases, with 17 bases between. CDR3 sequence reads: CASSLSVTGLGEQYF. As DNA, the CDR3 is TGTGCCAGCAGCTTGTCGGTAACAGGGCTGGGCGAGCAGTACTTC.

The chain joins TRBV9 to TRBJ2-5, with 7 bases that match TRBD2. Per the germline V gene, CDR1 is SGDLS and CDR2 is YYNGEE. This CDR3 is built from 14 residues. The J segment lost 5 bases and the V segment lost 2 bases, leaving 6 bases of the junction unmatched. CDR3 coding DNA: TGTGCCAGCAGCGTCTCGCGGGGAGGGGAGACCCAGTACTTC. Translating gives CASSVSRGGETQYF.

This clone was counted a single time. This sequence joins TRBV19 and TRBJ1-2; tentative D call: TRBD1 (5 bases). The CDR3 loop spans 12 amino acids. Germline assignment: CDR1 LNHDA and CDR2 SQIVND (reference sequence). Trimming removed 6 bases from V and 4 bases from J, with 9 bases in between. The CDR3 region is CASRGDFYGYTF. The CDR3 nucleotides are TGTGCCAGTAGAGGGGACTTCTATGGCTACACCTTC.

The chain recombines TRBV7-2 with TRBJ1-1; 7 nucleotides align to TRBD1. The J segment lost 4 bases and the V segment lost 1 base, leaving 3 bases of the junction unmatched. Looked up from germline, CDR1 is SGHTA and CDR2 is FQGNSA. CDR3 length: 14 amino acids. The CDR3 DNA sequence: TGTGCCAGCAGCTTAGGAGGGGGCGGCACTGAAGCTTTCTTT. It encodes CASSLGGGGTEAFF.

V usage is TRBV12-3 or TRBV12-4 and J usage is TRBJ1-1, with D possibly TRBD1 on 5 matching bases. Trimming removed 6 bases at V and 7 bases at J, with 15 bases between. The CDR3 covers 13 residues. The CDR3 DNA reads TGTGCCAGCAGCTCCGGGACTGTGAATGAAGCTTTCTTT. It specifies CASSSGTVNEAFF.

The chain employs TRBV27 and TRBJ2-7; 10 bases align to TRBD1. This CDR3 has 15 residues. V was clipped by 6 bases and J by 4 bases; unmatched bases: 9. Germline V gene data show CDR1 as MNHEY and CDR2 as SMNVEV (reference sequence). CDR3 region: CASRLTRDRGYEQYF. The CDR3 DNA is TGTGCCAGCAGGCTTACCCGGGACAGGGGATACGAGCAGTACTTC.

The DNA for the CDR3 is TGTGCCAGCAGTCCCCCCGGGACTAGTGGGATCGACGACATTCAGTACTTC. Translation gives CASSPPGTSGIDDIQYF. This sequence joins TRBV6-2 or TRBV6-3 and TRBJ2-4; 8 bases match TRBD2. Per the germline V gene, CDR1 is MNHEY and CDR2 is SVGEGT. The CDR3 consists of 17 residues. V lost 5 bases, J lost 8 bases, and 17 bases stayed unmatched.

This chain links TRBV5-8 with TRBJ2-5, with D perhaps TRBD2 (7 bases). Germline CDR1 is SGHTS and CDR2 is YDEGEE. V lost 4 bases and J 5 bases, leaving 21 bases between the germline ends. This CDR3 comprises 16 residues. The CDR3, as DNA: TGTGCCAGCAGCCTGAGGTCAGGGGCGGGGGACGAGACCCAGTACTTC. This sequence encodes CASSLRSGAGDETQYF.